These 16 T cell receptor beta chains share one sample of origin, sequenced in a study of blood T cell repertoires in COVID-19 (dated by TCRdb to 2020 to 2021). Libraries came from the immunoSEQ multiplex PCR assay. Drawn from immuneACCESS, this table holds only the in-frame rearrangements with V and J called that TCRdb kept. Clones are partly lost; checked studies trace under half to an unresolved V gene and leave the rest unexplained. For this sample the table gives over 150,000 clones, of which approximately 84% were detected only once. The ten largest account for 3.2% of the sample. The material sequenced was PBMCs or T cells enriched from blood (not recorded which). All receptors come from a woman younger than 45 who had recovered from COVID-19.

This clone has a handful of counts. The chain recombines TRBV25-1 with TRBJ2-1; 11 nucleotides match TRBD2. V lost 6 bases to trimming and J lost 3 bases; unmatched junction nucleotides: 7. CDR3 length: 16 residues. Germline V lookup: CDR1 MGHDK, CDR2 SYGVNS. The CDR3 DNA follows: TGTGCCAGCAGGAAGTCCGGGACTAGCGGCTACAATGAGCAGTTCTTC. Its translation: CASRKSGTSGYNEQFF.

This rearrangement joins TRBV15 to TRBJ1-2, with a tentative D call TRBD1 (6 bases). This CDR3 has 13 amino acids. Germline V gene sequence: CDR1 LNHNV, CDR2 YYDKDF (reference sequence). V shed 5 bases and J shed 5 bases, with 12 bases lying between them. CDR3: CATSPSGTYGYTF. The CDR3 bases are TGTGCCACCAGCCCTTCCGGGACATATGGCTACACCTTC.

The chain uses TRBV3-1 (or the pseudogene TRBV3-2) and TRBJ2-3; 10 bases fit TRBD1. Germline trimming cut 4 bases from V and 6 bases from J; bases unmatched to any gene: 19. Looked up from germline, CDR1 is LGHDT and CDR2 is YNNKEL (reference sequence). This CDR3 has 19 residues. CDR3 region: CASSLPGQGNSGALDTQYF. CDR3 sequence (DNA): TGTGCCAGCAGCCTCCCGGGACAGGGGAATAGCGGGGCGCTGGATACGCAGTATTTT.

The chain recombines TRBV4-1 with TRBJ1-2, with 12 bases that match TRBD1. The CDR3 covers 17 residues. The germline V gene has CDR1 MGHRA and CDR2 YSYEKL. V lost 1 base and J lost 2; bases outside the gene matches: 5. CDR3 sequence: CASSQGGQGAKNYGYTF. CDR3 nucleotides: TGCGCCAGCAGCCAAGGGGGACAGGGGGCTAAGAACTATGGCTACACCTTC.

J is TRBJ1-2 and V is TRBV18, with 7 bases fitting TRBD1. CDR3 length: 15 amino acids. Germline V gene sequence: CDR1 KGHSH, CDR2 LQKENI. Trimming at V came to 1 base and at J to 4 bases, leaving 6 bases not matched to a gene. For the CDR3, the DNA is TGTGCCAGCTCACCACTTCTAGGGGGCGGCTATGGCTACACCTTC. Protein sequence: CASSPLLGGGYGYTF.

The V call is TRBV23-1, the J call TRBJ2-7; 7 positions match TRBD2. TRBV23-1 is an ORF, and what it does is uncertain. There are 14 residues in the CDR3. V lost 5 bases, J lost 2 bases, and 6 bases stayed unmatched. The CDR3 loop reads CASSGGVKTYEQYV. DNA of the CDR3: TGCGCCAGCAGTGGGGGGGTGAAAACCTACGAGCAGTACGTC.

V is TRBV10-3 and J is TRBJ2-2; no definite D call. The germline V and J ends were trimmed by 4 bases and 4 bases, with 13 bases remaining between them. The CDR3 contains 15 residues. Germline V gives CDR1 ENHRY, CDR2 SYGVKD. CDR3 amino acids: CAISVVASGTGELFF. In DNA, the CDR3 is TGTGCCATCAGTGTGGTGGCTAGTGGCACCGGGGAGCTGTTTTTT.

V usage is TRBV18 and J usage is TRBJ2-1; 7 positions agree with TRBD1. This CDR3 comprises 15 residues. V shed 0 bases and J 7 bases; nucleotides not matched to a gene: 6. Germline CDR1 is KGHSH and CDR2 is LQKENI. CDR3 DNA sequence: TGTGCCAGCTCACCACCGGATTCAGGGGGTAATGAGCAGTTCTTC. Translation: CASSPPDSGGNEQFF. Supplemented by reference TRBV18 and TRBJ2-1, the full variable domain reads NAGVMQNPRHLVRRRGQEARLRCSPMKGHSHVYWYRQLPEEGLKFMVYLQKENIIDESGMPKERFSAEFPKEGPSILRIQQVVRGDSAAYFCASSPPDSGGNEQFFGPGTRLTVL.

The rearrangement uses TRBV18 and TRBJ2-3; 10 bases align to TRBD1. Germline V lookup: CDR1 KGHSH, CDR2 LQKENI. Germline trimming cut 4 bases from V and 4 bases from J; bases unmatched to any gene: 2. This CDR3 contains 14 residues. DNA for the CDR3: TGTGCCAGCTCACGGGACAGGGGAGCAGATACGCAGTATTTT. As protein: CASSRDRGADTQYF. Variable domain in full (rest from reference TRBV18 and TRBJ2-3): NAGVMQNPRHLVRRRGQEARLRCSPMKGHSHVYWYRQLPEEGLKFMVYLQKENIIDESGMPKERFSAEFPKEGPSILRIQQVVRGDSAAYFCASSRDRGADTQYFGPGTRLTVL.

The chain is built from TRBV7-9 and TRBJ1-1; D not certain. The germline V gene encodes CDR1 SEHNR and CDR2 FQNEAQ (reference sequence). Trimming stripped 2 bases from V and 3 bases from J, with 10 bases between. This CDR3 is built from 14 residues. The CDR3 sequence is CASSLHIGDTEAFF. In DNA form, the CDR3 reads TGTGCCAGCAGCTTACACATCGGGGACACTGAAGCTTTCTTT. Complete variable domain (other parts from reference TRBV7-9 and TRBJ1-1): DTGVSQNPRHKITKRGQNVTFRCDPISEHNRLYWYRQTLGQGPEFLTYFQNEAQLEKSRLLSDRFSAERPKGSFSTLEIQRTEQGDSAMYLCASSLHIGDTEAFFGQGTRLTVV.

The CDR3 sequence: CASSLFGQGGNTIYF. The CDR3 nucleotides read TGTGCCAGCAGTTTATTTGGACAGGGAGGAAACACCATATATTTT. The rearrangement uses TRBV28 and TRBJ1-3, with 8 bases aligning to TRBD1. The CDR3 spans 15 residues. V was pared by 1 base and J by 4 bases, with 3 bases of the junction left unmatched. Per germline, CDR1 MDHEN and CDR2 SYDVKM.

The chain links TRBV19 to TRBJ1-2; TRBD1 matches at 7 bases. V shed 7 bases, J shed 4 bases, and the junction held 9 bases outside the gene matches. The CDR3 totals 14 residues. CDR1 is LNHDA and CDR2 is SQIVND in the germline V gene (reference sequence). The CDR3 DNA follows: TGTGCCAGTACTAGACAGGGAAAGAGCTATGGCTACACCTTC. Protein product: CASTRQGKSYGYTF.

In this sample, this clone turned up once. The rearrangement joins TRBV2 to TRBJ2-2, with 10 positions matching TRBD2. The CDR3 has 16 amino acids. The V and J ends lost 6 bases and 3 bases, in that order; junction bases with no gene match: 7. Germline V gene sequence: CDR1 SNHLY, CDR2 FYNNEI. For the CDR3, the DNA is TGTGCCAGCAGGGTCAGAGCGGGGGGGTACACCGGGGAGCTGTTTTTT. Its translation is CASRVRAGGYTGELFF.

J is TRBJ1-1 and V is TRBV11-1; TRBD1 is a possible D gene (6 bases). V was clipped by 4 bases and J by 5 bases, with 14 bases between them. The CDR3 totals 14 residues. CDR1 SGHAT and CDR2 FQDESV come from the germline V gene (reference sequence). The DNA of the CDR3 is TGTGCCAGCAGCTACGACGACAGGCTTACTGAAGCTTTCTTT. Encoded protein: CASSYDDRLTEAFF.

This clone was observed a single time. The chain carries TRBV28 and TRBJ2-7; the D gene is possibly TRBD2 (6 bases). The V end was cut by 6 bases, the J end by 6 bases, with 21 bases between. This CDR3 comprises 15 residues. The germline CDR1 and CDR2 sequences are MDHEN and SYDVKM. The CDR3: CASRLNRGGNGEQYF. The CDR3 region has the DNA TGTGCCAGCAGACTAAATCGGGGCGGGAATGGCGAGCAGTACTTC.

This clone was found a few times. As DNA, the CDR3 is TGCGCCAGCAGCTCGGAGAGGACAGGGGCCAATGAGCAGTTCTTC. Its translation is CASSSERTGANEQFF. The chain joins TRBV5-1 to TRBJ2-1, with TRBD1 identical over 9 bases. Germline CDR1 SGHRS, CDR2 YFSETQ. V shed 3 bases and J 6 bases; nucleotides not matched to a gene: 7. The CDR3 contains 15 residues.